This T cell receptor (beta chain) was identified during a study of cytomegalovirus exposure and HLA in healthy donors. Study-wide results and limits: Reportedly, a later analysis found an Asian-associated ancestry cluster had fewer N-insertions than the approximately 600-donor mean. Most CMV-associated TCR beta chains appeared HLA-restricted in a later analysis. The study carried out a later analysis of TCR beta sequences. It associated around 17,000 of them with specific HLA alleles at a false discovery rate of 0.05.

With respect to this clone: Its antigen is not known.

The PCR employed 60 Vbeta primers together with 13 Jbeta primers. Some clones are missing from TCRdb's copy, which holds only in-frame ones; the method was immunoSEQ multiplex PCR. The data show over 120,000 clones, about 80% seen once. J lost 5 bases, V lost 4 bases, and 16 bases had no gene match. Germline CDR1 reads SGHTA; CDR2 reads FQGNSA. The length of the CDR3 is 17 residues. This sequence was found in a man aged 40-50 years in good health and CMV-seronegative. The chain employs TRBV7-2 and TRBJ2-5; 7 bases fit TRBD2. The sequenced sample was PBMCs. CDR3 residues: CASSSAGKTAGRETQYF. In nucleotides, the CDR3 is TGTGCCAGCAGCTCCGCGGGGAAAACAGCGGGGCGGGAGACCCAGTACTTC.